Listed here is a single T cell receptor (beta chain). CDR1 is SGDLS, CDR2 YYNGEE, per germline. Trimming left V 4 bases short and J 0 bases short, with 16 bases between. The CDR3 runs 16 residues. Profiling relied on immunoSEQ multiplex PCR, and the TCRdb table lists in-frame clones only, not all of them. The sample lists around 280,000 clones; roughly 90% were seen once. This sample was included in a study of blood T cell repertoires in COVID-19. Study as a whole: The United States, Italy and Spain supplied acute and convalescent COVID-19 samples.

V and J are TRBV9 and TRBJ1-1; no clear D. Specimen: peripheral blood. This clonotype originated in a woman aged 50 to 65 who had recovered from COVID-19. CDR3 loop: CASSSNPGDLNTEAFF. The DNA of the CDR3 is TGTGCCAGCAGCTCAAACCCCGGGGATTTGAACACTGAAGCTTTCTTT. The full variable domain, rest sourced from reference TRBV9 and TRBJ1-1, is DSGVTQTPKHLITATGQRVTLRCSPRSGDLSVYWYQQSLDQGLQFLIQYYNGEERAKGNILERFSAQQFPDLHSELNLSSLELGDSALYFCASSSNPGDLNTEAFFGQGTRLTVV.